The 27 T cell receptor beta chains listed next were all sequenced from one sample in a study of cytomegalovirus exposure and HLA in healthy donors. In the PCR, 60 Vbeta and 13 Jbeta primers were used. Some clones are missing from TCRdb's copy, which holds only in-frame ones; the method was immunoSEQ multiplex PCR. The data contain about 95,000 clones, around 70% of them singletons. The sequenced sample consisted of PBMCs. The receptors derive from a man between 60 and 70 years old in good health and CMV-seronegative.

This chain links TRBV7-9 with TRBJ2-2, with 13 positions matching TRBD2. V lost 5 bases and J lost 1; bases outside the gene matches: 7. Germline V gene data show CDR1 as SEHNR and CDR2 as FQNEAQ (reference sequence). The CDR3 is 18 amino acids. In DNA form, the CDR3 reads TGTGCCAGCAGCCCCGGACTAGCGGGAGTACGGAACACCGGGGAGCTGTTTTTT. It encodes CASSPGLAGVRNTGELFF.

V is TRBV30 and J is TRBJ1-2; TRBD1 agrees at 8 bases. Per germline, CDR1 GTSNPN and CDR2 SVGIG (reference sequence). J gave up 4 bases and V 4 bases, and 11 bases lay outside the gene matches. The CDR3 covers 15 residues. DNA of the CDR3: TGTGCCTGGACTCTGACCCAGGGGGCCCTCTATGGCTACACCTTC. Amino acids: CAWTLTQGALYGYTF.

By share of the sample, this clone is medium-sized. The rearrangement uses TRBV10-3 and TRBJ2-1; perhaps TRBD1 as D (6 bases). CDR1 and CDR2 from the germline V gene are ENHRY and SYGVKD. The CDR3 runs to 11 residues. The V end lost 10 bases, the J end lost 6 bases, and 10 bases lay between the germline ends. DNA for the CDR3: TGTGCCACCCTAGGGGGCAATGAGCAGTTCTTC. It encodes CATLGGNEQFF.

DNA for the CDR3: TGCGCCAGCAGCCCCCTGACAGATCCAACTAATGAAAAACTGTTTTTT. Amino acids: CASSPLTDPTNEKLFF. J is TRBJ1-4 and V is TRBV4-3; TRBD1 might be the D (5 bases). This CDR3 is built from 16 residues. V was shortened by 4 bases and J by 0 bases, with 12 bases between the two germline ends. From germline, CDR1 is LGHNA and CDR2 YSLEER.

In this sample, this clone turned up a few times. The chain's CDR3 is CASSVLQGAYQPQHF. The CDR3 DNA sequence: TGTGCCAGCAGTGTACTGCAGGGGGCTTATCAGCCCCAGCATTTT. This rearrangement joins TRBV6-1 to TRBJ1-5; 8 positions agree with TRBD1. The CDR3 loop spans 15 amino acids. The junction had 7 bases not matched to a gene; V was cut back by 4 bases and J by 5 bases. Per germline, CDR1 MNHNS and CDR2 SASEGT.

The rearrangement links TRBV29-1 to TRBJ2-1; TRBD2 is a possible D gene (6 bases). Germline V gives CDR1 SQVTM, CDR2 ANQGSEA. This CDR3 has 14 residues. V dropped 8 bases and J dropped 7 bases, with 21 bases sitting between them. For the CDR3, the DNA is TGCAGCTCATACCGGGGTACTAGCAGGAATGAGCAGTTCTTC. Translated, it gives CSSYRGTSRNEQFF.

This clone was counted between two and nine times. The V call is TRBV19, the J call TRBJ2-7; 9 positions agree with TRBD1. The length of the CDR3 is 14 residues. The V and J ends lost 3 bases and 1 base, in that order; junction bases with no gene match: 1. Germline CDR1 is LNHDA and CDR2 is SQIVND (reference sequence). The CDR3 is CASSMDRGSYEQYF. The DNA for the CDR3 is TGTGCCAGTAGTATGGACAGGGGTTCCTACGAGCAGTACTTC.

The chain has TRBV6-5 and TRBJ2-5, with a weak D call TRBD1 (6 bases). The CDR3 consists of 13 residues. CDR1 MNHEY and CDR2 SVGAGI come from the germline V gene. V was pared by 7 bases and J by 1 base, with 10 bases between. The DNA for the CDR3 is TGTGCCAGCAAAAGACAGGTCCAAGAGACCCAGTACTTC. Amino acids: CASKRQVQETQYF.

The DNA for the CDR3 is TGCAGCGTTCGGGTCGCGGGTGGAAACACCATATATTTT. Translation: CSVRVAGGNTIYF. This chain joins TRBV29-1 and TRBJ1-3, with D unresolved. The CDR3 runs to 13 residues. Per germline, CDR1 SQVTM and CDR2 ANQGSEA. The germline V and J ends were trimmed by 5 bases and 3 bases, with 11 bases remaining between them.

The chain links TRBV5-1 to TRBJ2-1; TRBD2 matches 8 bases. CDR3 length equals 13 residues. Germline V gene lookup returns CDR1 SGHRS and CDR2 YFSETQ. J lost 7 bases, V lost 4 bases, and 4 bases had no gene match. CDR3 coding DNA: TGCGCCAGCAGCACCGGGACTAGAAATGAGCAGTTCTTC. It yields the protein CASSTGTRNEQFF.

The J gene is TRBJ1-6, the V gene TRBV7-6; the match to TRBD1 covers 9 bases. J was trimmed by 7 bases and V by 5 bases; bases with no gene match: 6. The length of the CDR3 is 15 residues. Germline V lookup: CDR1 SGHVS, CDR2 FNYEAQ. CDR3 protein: CASSQGTGKNSPLHF. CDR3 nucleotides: TGTGCCAGCAGCCAGGGGACAGGGAAAAATTCACCCCTCCACTTT.

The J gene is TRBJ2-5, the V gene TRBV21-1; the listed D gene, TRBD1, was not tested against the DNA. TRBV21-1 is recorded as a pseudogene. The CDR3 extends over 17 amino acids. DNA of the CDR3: TGTGCCAGCAGCACAAGGGTACGAGACAGTCTCGGGGAGACCCAGTACTTC. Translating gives CASSTRVRDSLGETQYF.

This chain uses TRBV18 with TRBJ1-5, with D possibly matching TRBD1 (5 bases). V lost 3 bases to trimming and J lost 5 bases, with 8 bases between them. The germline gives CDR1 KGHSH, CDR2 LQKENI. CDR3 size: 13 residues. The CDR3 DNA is TGTGCCAGCTCACCCAGGGTTCATCAGCCCCAGCATTTT. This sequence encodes CASSPRVHQPQHF.

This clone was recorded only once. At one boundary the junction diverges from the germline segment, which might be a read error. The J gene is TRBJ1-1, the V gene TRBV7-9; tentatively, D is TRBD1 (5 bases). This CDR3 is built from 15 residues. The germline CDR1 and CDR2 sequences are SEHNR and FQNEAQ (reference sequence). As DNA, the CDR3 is TGTTCCAGCAGACGAAGTGGAGGGGTGAACACTGAAGCTTTCTTT. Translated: CSSRRSGGVNTEAFF.

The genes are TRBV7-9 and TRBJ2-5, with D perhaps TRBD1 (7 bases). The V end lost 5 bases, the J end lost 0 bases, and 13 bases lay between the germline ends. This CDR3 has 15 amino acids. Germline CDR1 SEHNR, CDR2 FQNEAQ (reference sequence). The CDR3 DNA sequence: TGTGCCAGCAGCCCGGGGGACAGATACCAAGAGACCCAGTACTTC. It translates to CASSPGDRYQETQYF.

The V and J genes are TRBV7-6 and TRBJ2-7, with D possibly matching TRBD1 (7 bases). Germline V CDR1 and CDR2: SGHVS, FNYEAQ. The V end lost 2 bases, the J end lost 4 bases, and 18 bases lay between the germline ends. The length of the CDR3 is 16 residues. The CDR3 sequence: CASSLSLGGGTYEQYF. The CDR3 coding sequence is TGTGCCAGCAGCTTAAGTTTAGGGGGCGGGACGTACGAGCAGTACTTC. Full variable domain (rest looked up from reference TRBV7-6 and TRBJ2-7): GAGVSQSPRYKVTKRGQDVALRCDPISGHVSLYWYRQALGQGPEFLTYFNYEAQQDKSGLPNDRFSAERPEGSISTLTIQRTEQRDSAMYRCASSLSLGGGTYEQYFGPGTRLTVT.

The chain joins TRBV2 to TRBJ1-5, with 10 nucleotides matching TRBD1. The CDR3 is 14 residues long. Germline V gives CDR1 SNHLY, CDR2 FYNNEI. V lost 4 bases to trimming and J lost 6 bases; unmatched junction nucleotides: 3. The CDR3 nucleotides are TGTGCCAGCAGTGTGGGACAGGGGATTCAGCCCCAGCATTTT. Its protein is CASSVGQGIQPQHF.

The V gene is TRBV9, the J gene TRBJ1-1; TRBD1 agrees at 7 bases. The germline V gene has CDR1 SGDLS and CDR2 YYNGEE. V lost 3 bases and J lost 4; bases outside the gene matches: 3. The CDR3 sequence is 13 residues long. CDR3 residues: CASSEGQRTEAFF. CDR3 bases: TGTGCCAGCAGCGAGGGACAGCGCACTGAAGCTTTCTTT.

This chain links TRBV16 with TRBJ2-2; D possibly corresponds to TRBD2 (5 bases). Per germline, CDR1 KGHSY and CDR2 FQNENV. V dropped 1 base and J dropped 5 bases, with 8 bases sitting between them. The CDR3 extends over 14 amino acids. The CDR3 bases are TGTGCCAGCAGCCAATACCGGGGAACCGGGGAGCTGTTTTTT. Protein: CASSQYRGTGELFF.

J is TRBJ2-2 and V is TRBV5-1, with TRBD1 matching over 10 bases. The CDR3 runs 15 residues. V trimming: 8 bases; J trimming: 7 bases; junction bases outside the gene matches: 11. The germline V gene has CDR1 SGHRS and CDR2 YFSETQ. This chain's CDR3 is CASSRDRGDFGELFF. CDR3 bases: TGCGCCAGTTCCCGGGACAGGGGCGATTTCGGGGAGCTGTTTTTT.

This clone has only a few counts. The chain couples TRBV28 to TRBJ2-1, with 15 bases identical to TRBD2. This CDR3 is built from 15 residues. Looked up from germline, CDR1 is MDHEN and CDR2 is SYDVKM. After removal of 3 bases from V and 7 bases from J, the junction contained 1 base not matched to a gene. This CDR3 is CASSFGTSGRNEQFF. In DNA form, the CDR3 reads TGTGCCAGCAGTTTCGGGACTAGCGGGAGGAATGAGCAGTTCTTC.

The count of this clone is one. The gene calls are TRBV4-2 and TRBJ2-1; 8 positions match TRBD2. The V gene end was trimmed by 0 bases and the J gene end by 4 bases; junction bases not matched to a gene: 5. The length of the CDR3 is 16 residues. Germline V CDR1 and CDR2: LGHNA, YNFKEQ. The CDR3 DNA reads TGTGCCAGCAGCCAAGATTGGGAGCGGGAGTACAATGAGCAGTTCTTC. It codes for CASSQDWEREYNEQFF.

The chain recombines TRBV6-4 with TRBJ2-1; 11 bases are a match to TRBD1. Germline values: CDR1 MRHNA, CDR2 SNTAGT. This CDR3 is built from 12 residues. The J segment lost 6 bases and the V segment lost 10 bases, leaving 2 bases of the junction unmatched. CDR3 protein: CATGTGGNEQFF. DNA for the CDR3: TGTGCCACCGGGACAGGGGGCAATGAGCAGTTCTTC.

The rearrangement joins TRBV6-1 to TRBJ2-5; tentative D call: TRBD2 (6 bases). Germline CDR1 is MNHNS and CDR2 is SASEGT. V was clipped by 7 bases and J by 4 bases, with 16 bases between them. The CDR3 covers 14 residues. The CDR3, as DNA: TGTGCCAGCACGACGGGAGCAGTACCAGAGACCCAGTACTTC. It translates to CASTTGAVPETQYF.

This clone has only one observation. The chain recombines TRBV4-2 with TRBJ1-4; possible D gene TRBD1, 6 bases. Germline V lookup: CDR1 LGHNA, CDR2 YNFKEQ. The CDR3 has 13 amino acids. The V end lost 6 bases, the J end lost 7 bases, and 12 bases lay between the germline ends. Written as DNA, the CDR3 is TGTGCCAGCAGTATTGAAGGGGGTGAAAAACTGTTTTTT. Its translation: CASSIEGGEKLFF.

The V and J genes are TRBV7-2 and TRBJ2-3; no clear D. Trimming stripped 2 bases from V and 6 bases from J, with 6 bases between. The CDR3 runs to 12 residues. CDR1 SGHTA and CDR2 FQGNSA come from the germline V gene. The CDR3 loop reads CASSLREDTQYF. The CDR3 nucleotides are TGTGCCAGCAGCTTACGTGAGGATACGCAGTATTTT.

The CDR3 is CASSPRAGVLPGQFF. In DNA, the CDR3 is TGTGCCAGCAGCCCTCGGGCGGGAGTCCTTCCCGGGCAGTTCTTC. The genes are TRBV5-4 and TRBJ2-1; 7 positions agree with TRBD2. The CDR3 length is 15 residues. Germline V CDR1 and CDR2: SGHNT, YYREEE (reference sequence). Trimming cost V 4 bases and J 12 bases; bases outside gene matches: 16.